This T cell receptor (beta chain) was found in a study of control samples from healthy donors and cancer patients. This clone was seen only once. The CDR3 runs to 15 residues. The germline CDR1 and CDR2 sequences are MNHEY and SVGAGI. J gave up 5 bases and V 2 bases, and 7 bases lay outside the gene matches. Clones were sequenced by immunoSEQ multiplex PCR, and TCRdb holds only the in-frame ones, with some missing. Here the sample spans 95,000 to 150,000 clones, approximately 89% being singletons. The TCR originated in a woman aged 18-29 years in good health. This chain joins TRBV6-5 and TRBJ1-2; 8 nucleotides line up with TRBD1. Sequenced input: blood. This chain's CDR3 is CASSYMQGARYGYTF. The CDR3 DNA reads TGTGCCAGCAGTTACATGCAGGGGGCTCGATATGGCTACACCTTC.